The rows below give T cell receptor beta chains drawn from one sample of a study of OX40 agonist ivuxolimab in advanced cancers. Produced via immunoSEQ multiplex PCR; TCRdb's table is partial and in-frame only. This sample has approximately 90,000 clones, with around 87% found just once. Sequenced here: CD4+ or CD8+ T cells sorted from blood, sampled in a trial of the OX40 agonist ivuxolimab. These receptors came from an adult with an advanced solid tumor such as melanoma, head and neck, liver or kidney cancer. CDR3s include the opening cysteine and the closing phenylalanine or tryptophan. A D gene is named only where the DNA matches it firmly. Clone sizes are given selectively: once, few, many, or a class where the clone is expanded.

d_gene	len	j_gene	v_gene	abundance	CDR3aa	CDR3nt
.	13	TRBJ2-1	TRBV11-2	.	CASSLARYNEQFF	TGTGCCAGCAGCTTAGCCCGTTACAATGAGCAGTTCTTC
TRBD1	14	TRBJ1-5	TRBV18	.	CASSWDRGNQPQHF	TGTGCCAGCTCATGGGACAGGGGCAATCAGCCCCAGCATTTT
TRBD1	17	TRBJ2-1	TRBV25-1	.	CASRTQGQGSSYNEQFF	TGTGCCAGCAGGACCCAGGGACAGGGGAGCTCCTACAATGAGCAGTTCTTC
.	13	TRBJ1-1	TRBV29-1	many	CSVSRHENTEAFF	TGCAGCGTTTCGCGACACGAGAACACTGAAGCTTTCTTT
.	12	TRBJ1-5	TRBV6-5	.	CASSRSNQPQHF	TGTGCCAGCAGTCGGAGCAATCAGCCCCAGCATTTT
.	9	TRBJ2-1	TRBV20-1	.	CSATNEQFF	TGCAGTGCTACGAATGAGCAGTTCTTC
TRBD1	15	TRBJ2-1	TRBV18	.	CASSSDRAYYNEQFF	TGTGCCAGCTCATCTGACAGGGCCTACTACAATGAGCAGTTCTTC
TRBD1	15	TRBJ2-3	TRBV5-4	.	CASSFNRGRTDTQYF	TGTGCCAGCAGCTTCAACAGGGGGCGCACAGATACGCAGTATTTT
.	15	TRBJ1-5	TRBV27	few	CASRGRASPNQPQHF	TGTGCCAGCAGGGGCAGGGCAAGCCCCAATCAGCCCCAGCATTTT
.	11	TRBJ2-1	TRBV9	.	CASSVEAEQFF	TGTGCCAGCAGCGTAGAAGCTGAGCAGTTCTTC
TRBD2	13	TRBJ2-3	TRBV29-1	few	CSQTTSGADTQYF	TGCAGCCAAACGACTAGCGGGGCAGATACGCAGTATTTT
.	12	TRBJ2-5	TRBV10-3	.	CAIRGRGETQYF	TGTGCCATCAGGGGGAGAGGCGAGACCCAGTACTTC
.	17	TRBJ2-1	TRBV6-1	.	CASSEALGQGSNNEQFF	TGTGCCAGCAGTGAAGCGCTCGGGCAGGGGAGTAACAATGAGCAGTTCTTC
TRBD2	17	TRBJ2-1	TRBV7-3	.	CASSLSTSGRAWDEQFF	TGTGCCAGCAGCTTATCTACTAGCGGGAGGGCCTGGGATGAGCAGTTCTTC
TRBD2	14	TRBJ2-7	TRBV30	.	CAWSGTGLAAEQYF	TGTGCCTGGAGTGGGACGGGACTAGCGGCCGAGCAGTACTTC
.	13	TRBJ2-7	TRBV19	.	CASSIVQNYEQYF	TGTGCCAGTAGTATAGTACAGAACTACGAGCAGTACTTC
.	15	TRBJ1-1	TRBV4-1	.	CASSQEGGQWTEAFF	TGCGCCAGCAGCCAAGAGGGGGGGCAGTGGACTGAAGCTTTCTTT
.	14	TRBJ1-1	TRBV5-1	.	CASRLGGLNTEAFF	TGCGCCAGCAGATTGGGGGGGCTGAACACTGAAGCTTTCTTT
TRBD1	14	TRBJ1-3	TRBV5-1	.	CASSQGQNGNTIYF	TGCGCCAGCAGCCAGGGACAGAATGGAAACACCATATATTTT
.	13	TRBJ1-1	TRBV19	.	CASSITGNTEAFF	TGTGCCAGTAGTATCACAGGTAACACTGAAGCTTTCTTT
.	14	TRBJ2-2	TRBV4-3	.	CASSQVSFTGELFF	TGCGCCAGCAGCCAAGTAAGCTTCACCGGGGAGCTGTTTTTT
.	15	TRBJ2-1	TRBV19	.	CASRVTETSYNEQFF	TGTGCCAGTAGAGTTACAGAGACGTCCTACAATGAGCAGTTCTTC
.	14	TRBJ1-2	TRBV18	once	CASSPLSRNYGYTF	TGTGCCAGCTCACCACTCTCTAGGAACTATGGCTACACCTTC
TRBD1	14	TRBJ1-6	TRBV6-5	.	CASTGGQGDSPLHF	TGTGCCAGCACCGGAGGACAGGGGGATTCACCCCTCCACTTT
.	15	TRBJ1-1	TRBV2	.	CASSEGLIIWDEAFF	TGTGCCAGCAGTGAAGGTTTAATTATATGGGATGAAGCTTTCTTT
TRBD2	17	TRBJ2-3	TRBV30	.	CAWSVLRAGGPADTQYF	TGTGCCTGGAGTGTACTTAGGGCGGGAGGGCCGGCAGATACGCAGTATTTT
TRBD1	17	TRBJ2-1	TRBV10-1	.	CASSESNGTGEANEQFF	TGCGCCAGCAGTGAGTCAAACGGGACAGGGGAGGCGAATGAGCAGTTCTTC
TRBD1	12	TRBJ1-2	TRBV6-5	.	CATQGDRGGYTF	TGTGCCACACAGGGGGATCGGGGAGGCTACACCTTC
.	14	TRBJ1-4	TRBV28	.	CASREAGAREKLFF	TGTGCCAGCAGGGAGGCAGGGGCGCGGGAAAAACTGTTTTTT
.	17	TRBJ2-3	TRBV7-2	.	CASSPEAGRGGRDTQYF	TGTGCCAGCAGCCCAGAAGCCGGCAGGGGGGGTAGGGATACGCAGTATTTT
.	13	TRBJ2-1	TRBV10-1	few	CASSETRNGEQFF	TGCGCCAGCAGTGAGACTAGGAACGGTGAGCAGTTCTTC
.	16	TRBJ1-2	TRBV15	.	CATSRDQRDPYYGYTF	TGTGCCACCAGCAGAGATCAAAGGGATCCATACTATGGCTACACCTTC